The present TCR beta chain was sequenced within a study of a mutant IDH1 vaccine in newly diagnosed glioma. Specified time point: week 47, end of study. Vaccination comprised doses that each held 300 ug of mutant IDH1 20-mer peptide, plus topical imiquimod. Across weeks 1, 3, 5, 7, 11, 15, 19 and 23, patients received a vaccination each time, eight in all. Sequencing used immunoSEQ multiplex PCR; TCRdb keeps in-frame clones, though not all of them. Among some 87,000 clones listed, around four fifths were seen once. A remark on this clone: Antigen unknown.

The sequences come from PBMCs, collected from a glioma patient whose treatment included an IDH1 peptide vaccine. The TCR comes from a man in his forties with glioma.

CDR3 protein: CASSPWTVDTDTQYF. CDR3 bases: TGTGCCAGCAGTCCCTGGACGGTCGACACAGATACGCAGTATTTT. The chain uses TRBV27 and TRBJ2-3; D gene unclear. Looked up from germline, CDR1 is MNHEY and CDR2 is SMNVEV (reference sequence). The V and J ends lost 5 bases and 2 bases respectively, with 14 bases between them. CDR3 length equals 15 residues.